This T cell receptor beta chain came from a study of blood T cell repertoires in COVID-19. On the study more broadly: Some COVID-19 samples were acute and others convalescent; all came from the United States, Italy and Spain.

CDR3 size: 15 residues. Per germline, CDR1 MNHEY and CDR2 SVGAGI. Unmatched junction bases numbered 12, after V lost 9 bases and J lost 2 bases. Only in-frame clones appear in the TCRdb table, and some are missing; sequencing was by immunoSEQ multiplex PCR. The sample consists of 360,000 or so clones, roughly nine tenths of them appearing once. V usage is TRBV6-5 and J usage is TRBJ2-7, with 8 bases matching TRBD2. The sample consisted of PBMCs or T cells enriched from blood (not recorded which). The sequence was obtained from a woman under 40 who had recovered from COVID-19. The chain's CDR3 is CASRSLGSGTYEQYF. The CDR3 coding sequence is TGTGCCAGTAGGTCCTTGGGTAGCGGGACCTACGAGCAGTACTTC.